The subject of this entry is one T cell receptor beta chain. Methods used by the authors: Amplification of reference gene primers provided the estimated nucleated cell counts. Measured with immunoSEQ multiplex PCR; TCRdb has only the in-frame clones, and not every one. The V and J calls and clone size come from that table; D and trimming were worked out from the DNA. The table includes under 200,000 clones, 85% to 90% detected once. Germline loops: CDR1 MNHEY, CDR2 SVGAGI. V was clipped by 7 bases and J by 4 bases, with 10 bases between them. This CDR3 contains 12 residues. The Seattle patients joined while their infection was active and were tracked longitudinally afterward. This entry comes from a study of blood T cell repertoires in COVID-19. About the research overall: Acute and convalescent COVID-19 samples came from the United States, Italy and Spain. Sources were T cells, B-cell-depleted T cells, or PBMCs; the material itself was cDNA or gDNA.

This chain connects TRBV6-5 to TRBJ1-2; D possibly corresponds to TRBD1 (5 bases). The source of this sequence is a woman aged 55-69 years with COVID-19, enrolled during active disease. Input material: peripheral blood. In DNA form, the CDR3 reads TGTGCCAGCAAGGGGCAGGTCTATGGCTACACCTTC. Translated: CASKGQVYGYTF.